The 31 T cell receptor beta chains below were found in one sample sequenced in a study of shared clonotypes between healthy human individuals. Method: immunoSEQ multiplex PCR; TCRdb's copy keeps in-frame clones and lacks some. The sample records roughly 2 million clones, about 94% being singletons. CD45RO-negative cells were positively selected for CCR7, leaving out terminally differentiated effector memory CD45RA+ cells. The specimen was naive CD8+ T cells sorted from blood. These receptors came from a man in his late teens or twenties in good health.

V usage is TRBV28 and J usage is TRBJ2-7; TRBD1 matches at 8 bases. V was pared by 3 bases and J by 3 bases, with 7 bases of the junction left unmatched. From germline, CDR1 is MDHEN and CDR2 SYDVKM. CDR3 length: 15 residues. The DNA for the CDR3 is TGTGCCAGCAGTTTTAGCGGACAGGGAGGCTACGAGCAGTACTTC. Residues: CASSFSGQGGYEQYF.

V gene TRBV11-2 combines with J gene TRBJ2-7, with TRBD2 matching over 11 bases. Losses at the gene ends were 4 bases for V and 3 bases for J; bases not matched to a gene: 5. CDR1 and CDR2 from the germline V gene are SGHAT and FQNNGV. This CDR3 contains 15 residues. The CDR3 sequence is CASSSLTSGIYEQYF. CDR3 nucleotides: TGTGCCAGCAGCTCCCTGACTAGCGGGATCTACGAGCAGTACTTC.

The J gene is TRBJ2-5, the V gene TRBV11-2; D is ambiguous. Germline CDR1 is SGHAT and CDR2 is FQNNGV. This CDR3 contains 12 residues. Trimming took 6 bases from V and 5 from J, leaving 10 bases between them. The chain's CDR3 is CASSPVRETQYF. Written as DNA, the CDR3 is TGTGCCAGCAGTCCAGTACGGGAGACCCAGTACTTC.

The genes are TRBV5-6 and TRBJ2-7; possibly TRBD2 for D (6 bases). Germline CDR1 SGHDT, CDR2 YYEEEE. The ends were cut back, 0 bases at V and 3 bases at J, with 13 bases in the middle. The CDR3 runs to 15 residues. The CDR3: CASSLEKGGIYEQYF. In DNA form, the CDR3 reads TGTGCCAGCAGCTTGGAAAAGGGCGGGATCTACGAGCAGTACTTC.

Remarks on this clone: Other DNA sequences within the sample encode an identical CDR3. The gene calls are TRBV5-4 and TRBJ2-7; D may be TRBD1 (6 bases). The germline V gene has CDR1 SGHNT and CDR2 YYREEE (reference sequence). The V gene lost 1 base and the J gene lost 6 bases, with 8 bases spanning the gap. The CDR3 runs to 12 residues. This CDR3 reads CASSLLGAEQYF. In DNA, the CDR3 is TGTGCCAGCAGCTTGTTGGGGGCCGAGCAGTACTTC. Using reference TRBV5-4 and TRBJ2-7 for the parts outside the CDR3, the full variable domain is ETGVTQSPTHLIKTRGQQVTLRCSSQSGHNTVSWYQQALGQGPQFIFQYYREEENGRGNFPPRFSGLQFPNYSSELNVNALELDDSALYLCASSLLGAEQYFGPGTRLTVT.

The chain recombines TRBV25-1 with TRBJ1-1; D gene uncertain. Trimming shortened V by 9 bases and J by 4 bases, and 15 bases separated the two germline ends. The CDR3 runs 13 residues. Germline CDR1 reads MGHDK; CDR2 reads SYGVNS. CDR3 sequence: CASSDLGSTEAFF. The CDR3, as DNA: TGTGCCAGTTCAGACCTGGGTTCCACTGAAGCTTTCTTT. The full variable domain, in which reference TRBV25-1 and TRBJ1-1 provide the parts outside the CDR3, is EADIYQTPRYLVIGTGKKITLECSQTMGHDKMYWYQQDPGMELHLIHYSYGVNSTEKGDLSSESTVSRIRTEHFPLTLESARPSHTSQYLCASSDLGSTEAFFGQGTRLTVV.

The rearrangement links TRBV27 to TRBJ2-5; tentatively, D is TRBD1 or TRBD2 (5 bases each). Germline V gene data show CDR1 as MNHEY and CDR2 as SMNVEV (reference sequence). V was shortened by 3 bases and J by 5 bases, with 13 bases between the two germline ends. The CDR3 spans 14 residues. The CDR3 DNA is TGTGCCAGCAGTTTGACTGGGACGGTTGAGACCCAGTACTTC. Amino acids: CASSLTGTVETQYF.

This clone has just a few counts. Other DNA sequences in this sample translate to the same CDR3. This chain joins TRBV30 and TRBJ1-2; tentatively, D is TRBD1 (5 bases). Between the trimmed V and J ends, which lost 1 base and 2 bases, there was a span of 5 bases. CDR1 and CDR2 from the germline V gene are GTSNPN and SVGIG (reference sequence). This CDR3 contains 12 residues. The DNA of the CDR3 is TGTGCCTGGAGTGAGGGGAACTATGGCTACACCTTC. Its translation is CAWSEGNYGYTF. Using reference TRBV30 and TRBJ1-2 for the parts outside the CDR3, the full variable domain is SQTIHQWPATLVQPVGSPLSLECTVEGTSNPNLYWYRQAAGRGLQLLFYSVGIGQISSEVPQNLSASRPQDRQFILSSKKLLLSDSGFYLCAWSEGNYGYTFGSGTRLTVV.

This sequence joins TRBV29-1 and TRBJ2-1; TRBD1 matches 10 bases. Unmatched junction bases numbered 7, after V lost 5 bases and J lost 6 bases. Germline V gene sequence: CDR1 SQVTM, CDR2 ANQGSEA. CDR3 length: 14 residues. The CDR3 nucleotides are TGCAGCGTTCCATGGACAGGGGGGAGCAATGAGCAGTTCTTC. Its protein is CSVPWTGGSNEQFF.

This chain joins TRBV6-1 and TRBJ1-4, with D uncertain. CDR1 MNHNS and CDR2 SASEGT come from the germline V gene. This CDR3 contains 15 residues. Deletions cut 1 base from V and 5 bases from J, with 11 bases between. CDR3 loop: CASSEGWASNEKLFF. Written as DNA, the CDR3 is TGTGCCAGCAGTGAAGGTTGGGCTAGCAATGAAAAACTGTTTTTT.

The chain combines TRBV28 with TRBJ2-7, with 7 bases identical to TRBD1. This CDR3 contains 17 residues. The germline V gene encodes CDR1 MDHEN and CDR2 SYDVKM. The V gene end was trimmed by 2 bases and the J gene end by 0 bases; junction bases not matched to a gene: 10. The CDR3: CASSLKGAGVSSYEQYF. The CDR3 DNA follows: TGTGCCAGCAGTTTAAAGGGGGCGGGTGTTAGCTCCTACGAGCAGTACTTC.

The rearrangement uses TRBV5-6 and TRBJ2-7; 7 positions agree with TRBD1. Germline assignment: CDR1 SGHDT and CDR2 YYEEEE. This CDR3 spans 12 amino acids. Unmatched junction bases numbered 3, after V lost 3 bases and J lost 6 bases. In DNA form, the CDR3 reads TGTGCCAGCAGCTCGACAGGGCCCGAGCAGTACTTC. Its translation: CASSSTGPEQYF.

V usage is TRBV27 and J usage is TRBJ2-7; tentative D call: TRBD2 (7 bases). The CDR3 has 15 amino acids. Germline assignment: CDR1 MNHEY and CDR2 SMNVEV (reference sequence). Trimming took 6 bases from V and 3 from J, leaving 18 bases between them. In nucleotides, the CDR3 is TGTGCCAGCAGACCTTTAGGGGGGGCCGGCTACGAGCAGTACTTC. This sequence encodes CASRPLGGAGYEQYF.

The V call is TRBV9, the J call TRBJ2-7; perhaps D is TRBD1 or TRBD2 (6 bases each). In germline, CDR1 is SGDLS, CDR2 YYNGEE. Trimming cost V 4 bases and J 2 bases, with 19 bases left between them. The CDR3 runs to 16 residues. Here the CDR3 reads CASSPGPSGGAYEQYF. The CDR3 DNA is TGTGCCAGCAGCCCAGGGCCATCCGGGGGCGCCTACGAGCAGTACTTC.

This clone occurred once. The V and J genes are TRBV7-9 and TRBJ1-5; D gene unclear. CDR3 length: 16 residues. Germline assignment: CDR1 SEHNR and CDR2 FQNEAQ (reference sequence). Trimming stripped 4 bases from V and 1 base from J, with 14 bases between. The CDR3 is CASSSSFSGSNQPQHF. In nucleotides, the CDR3 is TGTGCCAGCAGCTCCTCCTTTTCTGGGAGCAATCAGCCCCAGCATTTT.

This clone was counted only a few times. The chain combines TRBV29-1 with TRBJ1-1; D is unresolved. V was cut by 5 bases and J by 0 bases, with 13 bases left in between. The V gene's germline CDR1 is SQVTM and CDR2 ANQGSEA. This CDR3 is 14 amino acids long. The CDR3 DNA is TGCAGCGTTCCGTCGCTGGTAATGAACACTGAAGCTTTCTTT. Its translation is CSVPSLVMNTEAFF.

The chain recombines TRBV13 with TRBJ2-1; TRBD2 matches at 10 bases. In germline, CDR1 is PRHDT, CDR2 FYEKMQ (reference sequence). This CDR3 spans 16 amino acids. The ends lost 5 bases at V and 2 bases at J; junction bases unmatched: 6. CDR3 loop: CASSQEAGGPYNEQFF. The CDR3 region has the DNA TGTGCCAGCAGCCAGGAAGCGGGGGGGCCCTACAATGAGCAGTTCTTC. The whole variable domain, filled in from reference TRBV13 and TRBJ2-1, reads AAGVIQSPRHLIKEKRETATLKCYPIPRHDTVYWYQQGPGQDPQFLISFYEKMQSDKGSIPDRFSAQQFSDYHSELNMSSLELGDSALYFCASSQEAGGPYNEQFFGPGTRLTVL.

The rearrangement joins TRBV6-5 to TRBJ1-2, with D perhaps TRBD1 (6 bases). The CDR3 totals 15 residues. The V gene's germline CDR1 is MNHEY and CDR2 SVGAGI. Trimming took off 4 bases at V and 4 bases at J, with 16 bases between the two ends. CDR3 amino acids: CASSSHGGAGYGYTF. The CDR3 nucleotides read TGTGCCAGCAGTTCCCACGGGGGCGCGGGCTATGGCTACACCTTC.

This rearrangement joins TRBV5-4 to TRBJ1-6; 10 nucleotides agree with TRBD1. Losses at the gene ends were 4 bases for V and 0 bases for J; bases not matched to a gene: 10. The CDR3 runs 19 residues. From germline, CDR1 is SGHNT and CDR2 YYREEE (reference sequence). CDR3 sequence (DNA): TGTGCCAGCAGCGCGTTGGCGGGACAGGGGAGCTCCTATAATTCACCCCTCCACTTT. It is translated as CASSALAGQGSSYNSPLHF.

The rearrangement links TRBV6-1 to TRBJ2-7; D might be TRBD1 (6 bases). Germline CDR1 and CDR2: MNHNS and SASEGT. The CDR3 spans 15 residues. The V end was cut by 1 base, the J end by 1 base, with 11 bases between. The CDR3 sequence is CASSEGTDHSYEQYF. CDR3 nucleotide sequence: TGTGCCAGCAGTGAAGGGACAGACCATTCCTACGAGCAGTACTTC.

This clone was detected only a few times. This sequence joins TRBV4-1 and TRBJ1-2; a possible D gene is TRBD1 (5 bases). This CDR3 contains 14 residues. Trimming took 4 bases from V and 5 from J, leaving 14 bases between them. Looked up from germline, CDR1 is MGHRA and CDR2 is YSYEKL. The CDR3 here is CASSPRQSLYGYTF. CDR3 in DNA: TGCGCCAGCAGCCCGCGACAGTCTTTATATGGCTACACCTTC.

This chain uses TRBV13 with TRBJ2-5; the match to TRBD2 covers 7 bases. This CDR3 comprises 15 residues. Looked up from germline, CDR1 is PRHDT and CDR2 is FYEKMQ (reference sequence). V lost 4 bases to trimming and J lost 5 bases; unmatched junction nucleotides: 10. The CDR3 DNA is TGTGCCAGCAGCTCAGAGTTGGGAGGGAGGGAGACCCAGTACTTC. Protein sequence: CASSSELGGRETQYF.

This clone was recorded only once. The chain's CDR3 is CASSGRFGGPVNTEAFF. CDR3 bases: TGTGCCAGCAGTGGCAGGTTTGGGGGGCCGGTGAACACTGAAGCTTTCTTT. The chain uses TRBV28 and TRBJ1-1, with D possibly TRBD1 on 6 matching bases. The CDR3 length is 17 residues. V lost 5 bases and J 0 bases, leaving 19 bases between the germline ends. Germline V gives CDR1 MDHEN, CDR2 SYDVKM.

The rearrangement links TRBV6-4 to TRBJ2-3; the D call may be TRBD1 or TRBD2 (5 bases each). CDR3 size: 15 residues. Germline V CDR1 and CDR2: MRHNA, SNTAGT. V lost 6 bases and J 0 bases, leaving 13 bases between the germline ends. The chain's CDR3 is CASRGPPNSTDTQYF. The CDR3 bases are TGTGCCAGCAGGGGACCACCGAACAGCACAGATACGCAGTATTTT.

V is TRBV11-1 and J is TRBJ1-4; D is ambiguous. This CDR3 comprises 13 residues. Deletions cut 3 bases from V and 11 bases from J, with 13 bases between. Germline V gives CDR1 SGHAT, CDR2 FQDESV (reference sequence). This CDR3 is CASSLSDGGKLFF. CDR3 DNA: TGTGCCAGCAGCTTGTCCGATGGCGGGAAACTGTTTTTT.

The rearrangement uses TRBV5-6 and TRBJ2-6; 10 bases map to TRBD1. Trimming took 1 base from V and 7 from J; bases not matched to a gene: 11. Germline values: CDR1 SGHDT, CDR2 YYEEEE. This CDR3 spans 18 amino acids. The DNA for the CDR3 is TGTGCCAGCAGCTTGAGGACAGGGGGGCCCGTGAGTGCCAACGTCCTGACTTTC. Its translation is CASSLRTGGPVSANVLTF.

On this clone itself: The sample holds other DNA sequences that translate to the same CDR3. V is TRBV27 and J is TRBJ1-4; 10 bases align to TRBD1. Germline CDR1 is MNHEY and CDR2 is SMNVEV (reference sequence). Germline trimming cut 4 bases from V and 5 bases from J; bases unmatched to any gene: 1. This CDR3 contains 14 residues. The CDR3 spells CASSWTGGNEKLFF. CDR3 in DNA: TGTGCCAGCAGTTGGACAGGGGGAAATGAAAAACTGTTTTTT.

Regarding this clone: At the DNA level, this CDR3 is encoded by other sequences in the same sample as well. The CDR3 DNA is TGTGCCAGCAGCTCGGGTGGGCCCTCCTACGAGCAGTACTTC. Its protein is CASSSGGPSYEQYF. The chain links TRBV7-9 to TRBJ2-7; no clear D. CDR1 and CDR2 (germline): SEHNR, FQNEAQ (reference sequence). The CDR3 is 14 amino acids. Trimming took off 4 bases at V and 0 bases at J, with 10 bases between the two ends.

This clone occurred once. CDR3 nucleotide sequence: TGTGCCAGTAGTATAGCTTCCGGGACAGCCCCCTACGAGCAGTACTTC. It translates to CASSIASGTAPYEQYF. The chain recombines TRBV19 with TRBJ2-7, with 7 bases aligning to TRBD1. The CDR3 is 16 amino acids. The germline V gene has CDR1 LNHDA and CDR2 SQIVND (reference sequence). V lost 1 base to trimming and J lost 2 bases; unmatched junction nucleotides: 8.

The genes are TRBV5-4 and TRBJ2-5; possible D gene TRBD2, 6 bases. The CDR3 is 15 amino acids. The V gene's germline CDR1 is SGHNT and CDR2 YYREEE (reference sequence). Trimming shortened V by 1 base and J by 1 base, and 11 bases separated the two germline ends. The CDR3 coding sequence is TGTGCCAGCAGCTTGATACTAGCCCCCCAAGAGACCCAGTACTTC. It codes for CASSLILAPQETQYF.

This chain joins TRBV7-9 and TRBJ2-7; TRBD2 aligns across 7 bases. CDR3 size: 17 residues. The V and J ends lost 4 bases and 0 bases, in that order; junction bases with no gene match: 12. Germline V CDR1 and CDR2: SEHNR, FQNEAQ (reference sequence). CDR3 nucleotides: TGTGCCAGCAGCTCCTCCAGCGGCGGGAGCCCCTCCTACGAGCAGTACTTC. Translating it yields CASSSSSGGSPSYEQYF. Looking up the rest from reference TRBV7-9 and TRBJ2-7 gives the full variable domain: DTGVSQNPRHKITKRGQNVTFRCDPISEHNRLYWYRQTLGQGPEFLTYFQNEAQLEKSRLLSDRFSAERPKGSFSTLEIQRTEQGDSAMYLCASSSSSGGSPSYEQYFGPGTRLTVT.